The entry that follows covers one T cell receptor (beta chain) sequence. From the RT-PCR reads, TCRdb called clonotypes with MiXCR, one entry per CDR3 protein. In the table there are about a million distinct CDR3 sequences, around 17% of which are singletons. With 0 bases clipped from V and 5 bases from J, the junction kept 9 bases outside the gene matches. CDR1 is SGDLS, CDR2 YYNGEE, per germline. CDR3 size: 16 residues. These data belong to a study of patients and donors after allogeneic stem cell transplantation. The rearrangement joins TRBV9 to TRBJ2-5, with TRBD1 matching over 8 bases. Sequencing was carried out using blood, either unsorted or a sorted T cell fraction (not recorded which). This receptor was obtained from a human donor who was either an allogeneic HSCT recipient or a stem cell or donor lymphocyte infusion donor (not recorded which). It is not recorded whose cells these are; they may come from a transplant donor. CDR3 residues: CASSVASGGYKETQYF. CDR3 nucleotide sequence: TGTGCCAGCAGCGTAGCATCAGGGGGCTATAAGGAGACCCAGTACTTC.